This T cell receptor (beta chain) was profiled in a study of blood T cell repertoires in COVID-19. The ends lost 5 bases at V and 6 bases at J; junction bases unmatched: 9. CDR1 ENHRY and CDR2 SYGVKD come from the germline V gene. The CDR3 extends over 14 amino acids. Assay: immunoSEQ multiplex PCR; the TCRdb copy retains only in-frame clones and omits some. The sample carries 300,000 to 350,000 clones, approximately 88% recorded once. Material: peripheral blood. V is TRBV10-3 and J is TRBJ1-2, with 7 bases lining up with TRBD1. The sequence derives from a woman aged 25-40 years with COVID-19, enrolled during active disease. CDR3 amino acids: CAISRQGQKDGYTF. CDR3 DNA sequence: TGTGCCATCAGTAGACAGGGACAGAAAGATGGCTACACCTTC.